The 28 T cell receptor beta chains below come from one sample, sequenced in a study of T cell clonality in common variable immunodeficiency. Data came from immunoSEQ multiplex PCR; TCRdb stores just in-frame clones and leaves some out. The sample yields roughly 52,000 clones, without any singletons. Sequencing input: peripheral blood mononuclear cells. The receptors were sampled from a person between 18 and 75 years old in good health.

In this sample, this clone turned up many times. The observed sequence ends 3 residues before the CDR3 terminus, with the missing tail filled in from the germline J gene. This chain links TRBV30 with TRBJ2-1; tentative D call: TRBD1 (6 bases). Germline V gene lookup returns CDR1 GTSNPN and CDR2 SVGIG (reference sequence). Deletions cut 0 bases from V and 4 bases from J, with 10 bases between. The CDR3 totals 14 residues. CDR3 bases read: TGTGCCTGGAGTGTCATAGGGGGTTACAATGAG. Its protein product is CAWSVIGGYNE. The full CDR3 reads CAWSVIGGYNEQFF.

This clone was detected ten times or more. This CDR3 reads CASSLSPVPAYEQYF. The CDR3 DNA, read in part, is TGTGCCAGCAGCTTATCCCCAGTCCCTGCTTACGAG. This chain links TRBV7-3 with TRBJ2-7; D unclear. The read ends 3 residues shy of where the CDR3 ends; the end is completed using the germline J gene. Germline V gene sequence: CDR1 SGHTA, CDR2 FQGTGA. V lost 2 bases and J 4 bases, leaving 15 bases between the germline ends. This CDR3 is built from 15 residues.

In its sample, this clone was seen many times. The missing CDR3 end, 3 residues past where the read stops, is filled in from the germline J gene. This chain connects TRBV5-1 to TRBJ2-2, with 12 bases aligning to TRBD2. The germline V gene has CDR1 SGHRS and CDR2 YFSETQ. The CDR3 has 19 amino acids. J was trimmed by 2 bases and V by 4 bases; bases with no gene match: 12. The CDR3 reads CASSPARGLAGLNTGELFF. CDR3 DNA, as far as it was read: TGCGCCAGCAGCCCGGCGAGAGGACTAGCGGGACTTAACACCGGGGAG.

This clone was seen at least ten times. The CDR3: CASRLEFTGELFF. CDR3 DNA (partial): TGCGCCAGCAGGCTAGAATTCACCGGGGAG. The chain employs TRBV5-1 and TRBJ2-2; D not resolved. The sequence runs out 3 residues before the end of the CDR3; the remainder is reconstructed from the germline J gene. V lost 5 bases to trimming and J lost 4 bases, with 9 bases between them. CDR1 and CDR2 (germline): SGHRS, YFSETQ. This CDR3 is 13 amino acids long.

This clone was counted many times. The observed sequence ends 3 residues before the CDR3 terminus, with the missing tail filled in from the germline J gene. The gene calls are TRBV30 and TRBJ1-2; D is perhaps TRBD1 (5 bases). CDR3 length: 12 residues. CDR1 is GTSNPN and CDR2 is SVGIG in the germline V gene (reference sequence). The CDR3 DNA, read in part, is TGTGCCTGGAGCCCCGACAGTGGCGGC. It is translated as CAWSPDSGG. The whole CDR3 reads CAWSPDSGGYTF.

This clone was seen at least ten times. The sequenced fragment ends 3 residues before the CDR3 boundary, so the rest is inferred from the germline J gene. The chain uses TRBV11-2 and TRBJ2-7, with D perhaps matching TRBD2 (5 bases). The CDR3 extends over 13 amino acids. Germline CDR1 is SGHAT and CDR2 is FQNNGV. Deletions cut 7 bases from V and 0 bases from J, with 10 bases between. Partial CDR3 DNA: TGTGCCAGCAAACTAGGCAGCTCCTACGAG. It is translated as CASKLGSSYE. The CDR3 reads in full as CASKLGSSYEQYF.

In its sample, this clone was seen a few times. The covered CDR3 bases are TGTGCCAGTGGGGACTTTGGGGGACCG. Its translation: CASGDFGGP. The complete CDR3 protein is CASGDFGGPLFF. The chain links TRBV19 to TRBJ2-2; the D gene is possibly TRBD2 (6 bases). The read halts 3 residues ahead of the CDR3 end, with the missing end drawn from the germline J gene. This CDR3 contains 12 residues. CDR1 and CDR2 (germline): LNHDA, SQIVND (reference sequence).

In regard to this clone: The sequenced fragment ends 3 residues before the CDR3 boundary, so the rest is inferred from the germline J gene. The rearrangement links TRBV29-1 to TRBJ1-2; 8 nucleotides match TRBD1. V lost 6 bases, J lost 0 bases, and 6 bases stayed unmatched. CDR3 length: 14 amino acids. CDR1 SQVTM and CDR2 ANQGSEA come from the germline V gene. The CDR3 loop reads CSVLDRAANYGYTF. Incomplete CDR3 DNA: TGCAGCGTATTGGACAGGGCGGCTAACTATGGC.

In this sample, this clone turned up many times. The DNA ends 3 residues before the CDR3 does, and the rest of the CDR3 is filled in from the germline J gene. This chain connects TRBV19 to TRBJ2-3; TRBD2 aligns across 8 bases. Germline assignment: CDR1 LNHDA and CDR2 SQIVND (reference sequence). With 6 bases clipped from V and 4 bases from J, the junction kept 12 bases outside the gene matches. The CDR3 contains 16 residues. The CDR3 here is CASRPEGAGAADTQYF. The CDR3 bases that were read are TGTGCCAGTAGGCCCGAGGGAGCGGGAGCTGCAGATACG.

This clone was detected ten times or more. The CDR3 end is not reached by the read, which stops 3 residues before it; the germline J gene fills it in. The same CDR3 is also encoded by other DNA sequences in this sample. V gene TRBV19 combines with J gene TRBJ2-1; 7 bases are shared with TRBD1. The germline V gene encodes CDR1 LNHDA and CDR2 SQIVND (reference sequence). The CDR3 length is 14 residues. V was clipped by 7 bases and J by 2 bases; unmatched bases: 5. CDR3 loop: CASNLGTAYNEQFF. CDR3 DNA (partial): TGTGCCAGTAACCTCGGGACAGCCTACAATGAG.

This clone was seen many times. The observed sequence ends 3 residues before the CDR3 terminus, with the missing tail filled in from the germline J gene. The chain employs TRBV6-1 and TRBJ1-1; TRBD1 is a possible D gene (6 bases). V lost 2 bases to trimming and J lost 3 bases, with 13 bases between them. The germline V gene encodes CDR1 MNHNS and CDR2 SASEGT. This CDR3 region has 15 residues. This chain's CDR3 is CASSELGRGYTEAFF. The CDR3 bases that were read are TGTGCCAGCAGTGAATTGGGCAGGGGTTACACTGAA.

This clone showed up many times. The read terminates 3 residues before the CDR3 end, so the remaining end is supplied by the germline J gene. V usage is TRBV18 and J usage is TRBJ2-7; no definite D call. Looked up from germline, CDR1 is KGHSH and CDR2 is LQKENI. This CDR3 comprises 16 residues. The V end was cut by 2 bases, the J end by 2 bases, with 16 bases between. The part of the CDR3 DNA that was read is TGTGCCAGCTCACCAAGTTTTGCCAGAACGACCTACGAG. It is translated as CASSPSFARTTYE. The whole CDR3 protein reads CASSPSFARTTYEQYF.

This clone was seen ten or more times. The read comes to an end 3 residues before the CDR3 does, leaving the germline J gene to fill in the end. The chain recombines TRBV5-5 with TRBJ2-3; 8 bases agree with TRBD2. V lost 2 bases, J lost 2 bases, and 4 bases stayed unmatched. CDR3 length equals 15 residues. Germline V CDR1 and CDR2: SGHKS, YYEKEE (reference sequence). The CDR3 bases that were read are TGTGCCAGCAGCTTACAGCGGGAGTACACAGATACG. Its translation is CASSLQREYTDT. The complete CDR3 sequence is CASSLQREYTDTQYF.

This clone was seen a handful of times. The read finishes 3 residues shy of the CDR3 end, and the germline J gene is used to complete it. The sample contains more than one DNA sequence encoding this CDR3. The J gene is TRBJ1-3, the V gene TRBV19; 7 bases are a match to TRBD1. The CDR3 contains 15 residues. CDR1 and CDR2 from the germline V gene are LNHDA and SQIVND (reference sequence). Trimming took 4 bases from V and 3 from J; bases not matched to a gene: 6. CDR3 residues: CASSTYRGDGNTIYF. The CDR3 bases that were read are TGTGCCAGTAGTACCTACAGGGGAGATGGAAACACC.

A word on this clone: Coverage ceases 3 residues before the CDR3 finishes, and the germline J gene fills in the end. The chain carries TRBV20-1 and TRBJ2-7, with a weak D call TRBD2 (7 bases). The length of the CDR3 is 17 residues. Germline assignment: CDR1 DFQATT and CDR2 SNEGSKA (reference sequence). Trimming removed 0 bases from V and 5 bases from J, with 23 bases in between. The CDR3 bases that were read are TGCAGTGCTAGAGATCTCCGCGCGGGGGCGAGGAACAACGAG. This gives the protein CSARDLRAGARNNE. The complete CDR3 sequence is CSARDLRAGARNNEQYF.

This clone was detected many times. The read halts 3 residues ahead of the CDR3 end, with the missing end drawn from the germline J gene. The chain has TRBV5-5 and TRBJ2-7; no clear D. V lost 2 bases to trimming and J lost 1 base, with 13 bases between them. Germline values: CDR1 SGHKS, CDR2 YYEKEE (reference sequence). The length of the CDR3 is 15 residues. The CDR3 bases that were read are TGTGCCAGCAGCTTAAGGCAGGCCGTTTCCTACGAG. This translates into CASSLRQAVSYE. The entire CDR3 reads CASSLRQAVSYEQYF.

This clone was counted many times. The CDR3 end is not reached by the read, which stops 3 residues before it; the germline J gene fills it in. The V and J genes are TRBV27 and TRBJ1-1; perhaps TRBD1 as D (6 bases). The CDR3 contains 14 residues. Trimming removed 3 bases at V and 1 base at J, with 9 bases between. In germline, CDR1 is MNHEY, CDR2 SMNVEV (reference sequence). Here the CDR3 reads CASSLGGRNTEAFF. The part of the CDR3 DNA that was read is TGTGCCAGCAGTTTGGGGGGGCGGAACACTGAA.

Notes on this clone: The missing CDR3 end, 3 residues past where the read stops, is filled in from the germline J gene. The chain couples TRBV2 to TRBJ2-1; possible D gene TRBD1, 5 bases. Trimming stripped 4 bases from V and 5 bases from J, with 18 bases between. The CDR3 is 16 amino acids. CDR1 and CDR2 from the germline V gene are SNHLY and FYNNEI. Incomplete CDR3 DNA: TGTGCCAGCAGTGGGTGGGGCCGAGGAAAAGACAATGAG. Its protein product is CASSGWGRGKDNE. The CDR3 as a whole reads CASSGWGRGKDNEQFF.

This clone was observed at least ten times. The junction shows a germline mismatch at one end, possibly a read error. The read terminates 3 residues before the CDR3 end, so the remaining end is supplied by the germline J gene. The rearrangement uses TRBV5-1 and TRBJ1-6; D possibly corresponds to TRBD1 (5 bases). This CDR3 has 17 residues. Germline V gene lookup returns CDR1 SGHRS and CDR2 YFSETQ. The covered CDR3 bases are TGCGCCAGCAGTTTGGGACTCCCGGCCTCCTATAATTCACCC. It specifies CASSLGLPASYNSP. The CDR3 reads in full as CASSLGLPASYNSPLHF.

This clone was counted a few times. This CDR3 is CASSLSSAEQYF. Partial CDR3 DNA: TGTGCCAGCAGCTTATCTAGCGCCGAG. The chain carries TRBV7-9 and TRBJ2-7; tentative D call: TRBD2 (6 bases). The read gets to within 3 residues of the CDR3 end, and the germline J gene fills in the rest. This CDR3 is built from 12 residues. Per the germline V gene, CDR1 is SEHNR and CDR2 is FQNEAQ (reference sequence). Trimming took 2 bases from V and 6 from J, leaving 8 bases between them.

Ten or more counts support this clone. The CDR3 end falls 3 residues outside the read, so it is completed with the germline J gene. J is TRBJ2-7 and V is TRBV5-1, with 8 bases that match TRBD1. CDR1 is SGHRS, CDR2 YFSETQ, per germline. The junction had 11 bases not matched to a gene; V was cut back by 5 bases and J by 4 bases. There are 15 residues in the CDR3. The CDR3 spells CASRDRGDLDYEQYF. The part of the CDR3 DNA that was read is TGCGCCAGCAGAGACAGGGGCGATTTAGATTACGAG.

This clone was counted at least ten times. Read data end 3 residues before the CDR3 end; the end is taken from the germline J gene. The chain employs TRBV20-1 and TRBJ2-5, with TRBD2 as a possible D gene (6 bases). CDR3 length: 14 residues. Germline CDR1 and CDR2: DFQATT and SNEGSKA (reference sequence). The V and J ends lost 1 base and 2 bases respectively, with 11 bases between them. Partial CDR3 DNA: TGCAGTGCTAGAGTCCTAGCGTTTCAAGAGACC. Translation: CSARVLAFQET. The whole CDR3 reads CSARVLAFQETQYF.

Turning to this clone: The read ends 3 residues shy of where the CDR3 ends; the end is completed using the germline J gene. The chain links TRBV20-1 to TRBJ2-1; D is undetermined. The germline gives CDR1 DFQATT, CDR2 SNEGSKA (reference sequence). The CDR3 is 15 residues long. V shed 0 bases and J shed 2 bases, with 11 bases lying between them. The CDR3 loop reads CSARDVSLPYNEQFF. The sequenced CDR3 bases are TGCAGTGCTAGAGATGTGTCCCTCCCCTACAATGAG.

There are many counts of this clone. The read stops 3 residues short of the end of the CDR3; the missing end is completed from the germline J gene. This chain connects TRBV20-1 to TRBJ1-1; no firm D call. This CDR3 spans 12 amino acids. Germline assignment: CDR1 DFQATT and CDR2 SNEGSKA (reference sequence). Trimming left V 1 base short and J 3 bases short, with 6 bases between. CDR3 DNA, as far as it was read: TGCAGTGCTAGAGTGACTGACACTGAA. Translated, it gives CSARVTDTE. The complete CDR3 protein is CSARVTDTEAFF.

About this clone: One junction end does not reproduce the germline sequence, and a read error may be involved. The DNA ends 3 residues before the CDR3 does, and the rest of the CDR3 is filled in from the germline J gene. Other nucleotide sequences from this sample produce the same CDR3. The chain links TRBV11-3 to TRBJ1-3, with D possibly being TRBD1 (5 bases). CDR3 length: 13 residues. Germline V CDR1 and CDR2: SGHNT, YENEEA. CDR3 region: CASSRTRGNTIYF. CDR3 DNA (partial): TGTGCCAGCAGCCGGACACGCGGAAACACG.

On this clone: Sequencing ends 3 residues short of the CDR3 end; the germline J gene provides the rest. The J gene is TRBJ1-2, the V gene TRBV7-9, with 8 nucleotides matching TRBD1. CDR1 and CDR2 from the germline V gene are SEHNR and FQNEAQ (reference sequence). The CDR3 is made up of 13 amino acids. The CDR3 here is CASSLQGAADYTF. The covered CDR3 bases are TGTGCCAGCAGCCTTCAGGGGGCCGCCGAC.

This clone was counted many times. The read is 3 residues too short to cover the CDR3 end, so that end is filled in from the germline J gene. The rearrangement links TRBV12-3 or TRBV12-4 to TRBJ1-2; 7 bases are shared with TRBD1. This CDR3 has 12 amino acids. The covered CDR3 bases are TGTGCCAGCAGTAGACAGGGTATCGGC. Amino acids: CASSRQGIG. The whole CDR3 sequence reads CASSRQGIGYTF.

The CDR3 bases that were read are TGCAGCGTTGAGGGACTAGCGGGACAAGAGACC. Protein: CSVEGLAGQET. The entire CDR3 is CSVEGLAGQETQYF. The V and J genes are TRBV29-1 and TRBJ2-5; 13 bases align to TRBD2. The read comes to an end 3 residues before the CDR3 does, leaving the germline J gene to fill in the end. Germline V gene lookup returns CDR1 SQVTM and CDR2 ANQGSEA. V trimming: 3 bases; J trimming: 2 bases; junction bases outside the gene matches: 0. The CDR3 contains 14 residues.